These 20 T cell receptor beta chains came from one sample sequenced in a study of cytomegalovirus exposure and HLA in healthy donors. The PCR was carried out with 60 Vbeta primers and 13 Jbeta primers. Method: immunoSEQ multiplex PCR; TCRdb's copy keeps in-frame clones and lacks some. The table counts 90,000 to 150,000 clones; 3% to 4.5% lies in the top ten. Sequenced: PBMCs. The receptors stem from a man in his late teens or twenties in good health and CMV-seronegative.

The chain carries TRBV6-6 and TRBJ2-1; a weak D match, TRBD2 (6 bases). The V and J ends lost 6 bases and 7 bases respectively, with 13 bases between them. This CDR3 is built from 13 residues. Per germline, CDR1 MNHNY and CDR2 SVGAGI (reference sequence). The CDR3, as DNA: TGTGCCAGCAGCCCTCATGGACTAAATGAGCAGTTCTTC. Amino acid sequence: CASSPHGLNEQFF.

The rearrangement joins TRBV9 to TRBJ2-1, with a weak D call TRBD2 (6 bases). CDR1 and CDR2 from the germline V gene are SGDLS and YYNGEE. The CDR3 spans 16 residues. Trimming left V 0 bases short and J 9 bases short, with 19 bases between. CDR3 in DNA: TGTGCCAGCAGCGTAGATGGGGGGAAGGTGCGGAGTGAGCAGTTCTTC. Its translation is CASSVDGGKVRSEQFF.

V gene TRBV7-9 combines with J gene TRBJ1-5; D gene uncertain. V lost 4 bases, J lost 0 bases, and 7 bases lay in between. The CDR3 loop spans 14 amino acids. Per germline, CDR1 SEHNR and CDR2 FQNEAQ (reference sequence). CDR3 nucleotides: TGTGCCAGCAGCTCCGAGGTTAGCAATCAGCCCCAGCATTTT. Protein sequence: CASSSEVSNQPQHF.

The genes are TRBV5-4 and TRBJ1-2; 8 bases map to TRBD1. The CDR3 consists of 13 residues. J gave up 8 bases and V 3 bases, and 6 bases lay outside the gene matches. CDR1 SGHNT and CDR2 YYREEE come from the germline V gene (reference sequence). The CDR3 protein is CASSWQGASGYTF. CDR3 nucleotide sequence: TGTGCCAGCAGCTGGCAGGGGGCTAGCGGCTACACCTTC.

V gene TRBV10-3 combines with J gene TRBJ2-1; D is perhaps TRBD1 (6 bases). The CDR3 spans 15 residues. Per germline, CDR1 ENHRY and CDR2 SYGVKD. Trimming pared 0 bases from V and 3 bases from J, leaving 9 bases between. In nucleotides, the CDR3 is TGTGCCATCAGTGAGTCGGGGGCTGACTACAATGAGCAGTTCTTC. Translating gives CAISESGADYNEQFF.

The chain is built from TRBV5-5 and TRBJ2-7; 8 nucleotides agree with TRBD2. After removal of 7 bases from V and 1 base from J, the junction contained 10 bases not matched to a gene. The germline gives CDR1 SGHKS, CDR2 YYEKEE (reference sequence). The CDR3 sequence is 15 residues long. The CDR3 DNA follows: TGTGCCAGCGGGCCCTCCGGGGGGGGGTCCTACGAGCAGTACTTC. Translating gives CASGPSGGGSYEQYF.

V gene TRBV6-5 combines with J gene TRBJ1-3, with a weak D call TRBD1 (5 bases). V gave up 4 bases and J gave up 3 bases, with 16 bases separating them. Germline CDR1 reads MNHEY; CDR2 reads SVGAGI. The CDR3 loop spans 16 amino acids. CDR3: CASSSMIGGSGNTIYF. In nucleotides, the CDR3 is TGTGCCAGCAGTTCAATGATTGGGGGGAGTGGAAACACCATATATTTT.

V is TRBV2 and J is TRBJ1-1; D remains unclear. This CDR3 region has 13 residues. Germline V gene sequence: CDR1 SNHLY, CDR2 FYNNEI. The V gene lost 6 bases and the J gene lost 1 base, with 9 bases spanning the gap. In DNA, the CDR3 is TGTGCCAGCAGAGATCCAGGGAACACTGAAGCTTTCTTT. Translation: CASRDPGNTEAFF.

The gene calls are TRBV2 and TRBJ1-1, with unresolved D. Trimming stripped 4 bases from V and 3 bases from J, with 6 bases between. CDR1 and CDR2 from the germline V gene are SNHLY and FYNNEI. CDR3 length equals 12 residues. CDR3 loop: CASSALDTEAFF. CDR3 nucleotides: TGTGCCAGCAGTGCACTAGACACTGAAGCTTTCTTT.

V is TRBV10-3 and J is TRBJ1-1; 12 bases align to TRBD1. V lost 4 bases to trimming and J lost 6 bases; unmatched junction nucleotides: 6. This CDR3 has 15 residues. CDR1 is ENHRY and CDR2 is SYGVKD in the germline V gene. The CDR3 nucleotides are TGTGCCATCAGTGCTCCGGGACAGGGGGCGCCTGAAGCTTTCTTT. Its translation is CAISAPGQGAPEAFF.

The V and J genes are TRBV15 and TRBJ1-4, with 8 bases lining up with TRBD1. The V gene end was trimmed by 3 bases and the J gene end by 10 bases; junction bases not matched to a gene: 7. CDR1 is LNHNV and CDR2 is YYDKDF in the germline V gene (reference sequence). The CDR3 runs to 14 residues. This CDR3 is CATSRAQGAGKLFF. CDR3 nucleotide sequence: TGTGCCACCAGCAGGGCGCAGGGGGCAGGAAAACTGTTTTTT.

The CDR3 protein is CASHPVRGGGYTF. CDR3 DNA sequence: TGTGCCAGCCACCCCGTCCGGGGGGGAGGCTACACCTTC. The rearrangement links TRBV11-2 to TRBJ1-2; the D gene is possibly TRBD1 (5 bases). The germline CDR1 and CDR2 sequences are SGHAT and FQNNGV. V was pared by 8 bases and J by 8 bases, with 18 bases between. The CDR3 consists of 13 residues. The whole variable domain, filled in from reference TRBV11-2 and TRBJ1-2, reads EAGVAQSPRYKIIEKRQSVAFWCNPISGHATLYWYQQILGQGPKLLIQFQNNGVVDDSQLPKDRFSAERLKGVDSTLKIQPAKLEDSAVYLCASHPVRGGGYTFGSGTRLTVV.

This chain uses TRBV5-4 with TRBJ2-7, with 8 bases aligning to TRBD2. This CDR3 spans 17 amino acids. Trimming removed 4 bases from V and 1 base from J; junction bases left unmatched: 13. CDR1 is SGHNT, CDR2 YYREEE, per germline (reference sequence). For the CDR3, the DNA is TGTGCCAGCAGCCCCGGGGGGGGAGCGGTGGGATCCTACGAGCAGTACTTC. Its translation: CASSPGGGAVGSYEQYF.

The V gene is TRBV6-1, the J gene TRBJ1-2; D possibly corresponds to TRBD1 (5 bases). The V and J ends lost 1 base and 5 bases respectively, with 14 bases between them. The CDR3 is made up of 15 amino acids. Germline V lookup: CDR1 MNHNS, CDR2 SASEGT. CDR3 in amino acids: CASSEGPRAGYGYTF. CDR3 nucleotides: TGTGCCAGCAGTGAAGGGCCCAGGGCCGGGTATGGCTACACCTTC.

V and J are TRBV19 and TRBJ2-1; the D gene is possibly TRBD2 (5 bases). The CDR3 sequence is 14 residues long. Trimming stripped 3 bases from V and 9 bases from J, with 15 bases between. Germline assignment: CDR1 LNHDA and CDR2 SQIVND (reference sequence). The CDR3 DNA sequence: TGTGCCAGTAGTATCGAGGACTGGCCCCGTGAGCAGTTCTTC. Amino acid sequence: CASSIEDWPREQFF.

The V and J genes are TRBV4-1 and TRBJ2-5, with TRBD2 as a possible D gene (6 bases). Looked up from germline, CDR1 is MGHRA and CDR2 is YSYEKL. The length of the CDR3 is 14 residues. V lost 3 bases to trimming and J lost 2 bases, with 10 bases between them. The CDR3 spells CASSQEGPQETQYF. The CDR3 DNA reads as TGCGCCAGCAGCCAGGAGGGGCCTCAAGAGACCCAGTACTTC.

The CDR3 loop is CASSQTFKADRGYEQYF. The CDR3 DNA is TGTGCCAGCAGCCAAACCTTCAAAGCCGACAGGGGATACGAGCAGTACTTC. The genes are TRBV14 and TRBJ2-7; 8 nucleotides align to TRBD1. The V gene end was trimmed by 2 bases and the J gene end by 4 bases; junction bases not matched to a gene: 13. The CDR3 has 17 amino acids. Germline-derived CDR1 and CDR2 are SGHDN and FVKESK.

V usage is TRBV4-1 and J usage is TRBJ2-3, with TRBD2 matching 13 bases. Unmatched junction bases numbered 16, after V lost 3 bases and J lost 4 bases. Germline CDR1 reads MGHRA; CDR2 reads YSYEKL. This CDR3 region has 20 residues. The CDR3 sequence is CASSQVIPGLAGRRADTQYF. CDR3 bases: TGCGCCAGCAGCCAGGTTATACCGGGACTAGCGGGAAGGAGAGCAGATACGCAGTATTTT.

The rearrangement uses TRBV11-2 and TRBJ2-7; tentatively, D is TRBD2 (6 bases). Germline V lookup: CDR1 SGHAT, CDR2 FQNNGV. This CDR3 spans 14 amino acids. The V end lost 3 bases, the J end lost 2 bases, and 11 bases lay between the germline ends. In nucleotides, the CDR3 is TGTGCCAGCAGCTTTGGGGGAGGTACCTACGAGCAGTACTTC. It specifies CASSFGGGTYEQYF.

This sequence joins TRBV9 and TRBJ1-2; TRBD1 matches 8 bases. The V segment lost 5 bases and the J segment 2 bases; nucleotides outside the gene matches: 5. This CDR3 spans 14 amino acids. Germline lookup yields CDR1 SGDLS and CDR2 YYNGEE. Here the CDR3 reads CASSANRGNYGYTF. DNA of the CDR3: TGTGCCAGCAGTGCTAACAGGGGGAACTATGGCTACACCTTC.